The 12 T cell receptor beta chains below all came from one sample that was sequenced in a study of patients and donors after allogeneic stem cell transplantation. TCRdb analysed the RT-PCR reads with MiXCR anew, one entry per CDR3 protein. Here the sample spans about a million distinct CDR3 sequences, more than 15% being singletons. Sequencing was carried out using blood, either unsorted or a sorted T cell fraction (not recorded which). All receptors derive from a human donor who was either an allogeneic HSCT recipient or a stem cell or donor lymphocyte infusion donor (not recorded which). It is not recorded whose cells these are; they may come from a transplant donor.

J is TRBJ1-1 and V is TRBV28, with 8 positions matching TRBD1. V was pared by 5 bases and J by 5 bases, with 7 bases of the junction left unmatched. CDR1 is MDHEN, CDR2 SYDVKM, per germline. This CDR3 is built from 14 residues. The CDR3 spells CASSPPRQGTEAFF. For the CDR3, the DNA is TGTGCCAGCAGTCCCCCGCGACAGGGGACTGAAGCTTTCTTT.

The chain recombines TRBV12-3 or TRBV12-4 with TRBJ2-5; a weak D match, TRBD2 (6 bases). There are 15 residues in the CDR3. V was trimmed by 5 bases and J by 2 bases, leaving 15 bases between them. CDR3 in DNA: TGTGCCAGCAGTCACACTAGCCTCTCACAAGAGACCCAGTACTTC. Amino acid sequence: CASSHTSLSQETQYF.

This clonotype showed up just a few times. The rearrangement links TRBV9 to TRBJ2-7; possibly TRBD1 for D (6 bases). Germline V gene sequence: CDR1 SGDLS, CDR2 YYNGEE. V gave up 0 bases and J gave up 3 bases, with 10 bases separating them. The CDR3 spans 14 residues. The CDR3 reads CASSVADRVYEQYF. CDR3 DNA sequence: TGTGCCAGCAGCGTAGCGGACAGAGTCTACGAGCAGTACTTC.

This clonotype occurred a few times. The V call is TRBV25-1, the J call TRBJ2-4; 9 positions match TRBD1. Trimming cost V 2 bases and J 8 bases; bases outside gene matches: 7. This CDR3 spans 15 amino acids. Germline V gives CDR1 MGHDK, CDR2 SYGVNS. CDR3: CASSEVGTGRDIQYF. The CDR3 DNA reads as TGTGCCAGCAGTGAAGTTGGGACAGGGCGGGACATTCAGTACTTC.

This clonotype was counted between two and nine times. The CDR3 nucleotides are TGTGCCAGCAGGCTGATAGGGGGGGAAAATCAGCCCCAGCATTTT. It yields the protein CASRLIGGENQPQHF. The V gene is TRBV12-3 or TRBV12-4, the J gene TRBJ1-5, with D perhaps TRBD1 (6 bases). V lost 6 bases to trimming and J lost 4 bases, with 16 bases between them. This CDR3 contains 15 residues.

This chain connects TRBV6-2 or TRBV6-3 to TRBJ2-7, with TRBD1 matching 8 bases. Unmatched junction bases numbered 7, after V lost 2 bases and J lost 7 bases. CDR1 MNHEY and CDR2 SVGEGT come from the germline V gene. This CDR3 is 14 amino acids long. The CDR3 here is CASSYPDRAVEQYF. The CDR3 DNA sequence: TGTGCCAGCAGTTACCCGGACAGGGCCGTGGAGCAGTACTTC.

V and J are TRBV12-3 or TRBV12-4 and TRBJ2-3, with 9 bases fitting TRBD1. This CDR3 region has 14 residues. The ends lost 7 bases at V and 5 bases at J; junction bases unmatched: 7. CDR3 protein: CASNLQGAGDTQYF. The DNA for the CDR3 is TGTGCCAGCAACCTACAGGGGGCCGGAGATACGCAGTATTTT.

This CDR3 is CASSPVPGTNYNEQFF. CDR3 DNA sequence: TGTGCCAGCTCACCAGTCCCCGGGACCAACTACAATGAGCAGTTCTTC. This chain uses TRBV18 with TRBJ2-1, with D perhaps being TRBD1 or TRBD2 (5 bases each). Per the germline V gene, CDR1 is KGHSH and CDR2 is LQKENI. Trimming stripped 2 bases from V and 3 bases from J, with 14 bases between. The CDR3 sequence is 16 residues long.

In nucleotides, the CDR3 is TGTGCCAGCAGTTTATTGGGGGACGTTCGGGGCTACACCTTC. Protein product: CASSLLGDVRGYTF. The chain has TRBV12-3 or TRBV12-4 and TRBJ1-2; TRBD1 is a possible D gene (5 bases). Trimming shortened V by 2 bases and J by 8 bases, and 15 bases separated the two germline ends. The CDR3 has 14 residues.

V usage is TRBV9 and J usage is TRBJ2-5; D may correspond to TRBD1 or TRBD2 (5 bases each). The CDR3 is 15 amino acids. Germline values: CDR1 SGDLS, CDR2 YYNGEE. V gave up 3 bases and J gave up 5 bases, with 17 bases separating them. CDR3 region: CASSADPGTWETQYF. The CDR3 DNA reads TGTGCCAGCAGCGCAGACCCCGGGACGTGGGAGACCCAGTACTTC. The full variable domain, its missing parts supplied by reference TRBV9 and TRBJ2-5, is DSGVTQTPKHLITATGQRVTLRCSPRSGDLSVYWYQQSLDQGLQFLIQYYNGEERAKGNILERFSAQQFPDLHSELNLSSLELGDSALYFCASSADPGTWETQYFGPGTRLLVL.

This clonotype was counted a few times. The chain carries TRBV7-2 and TRBJ2-3; 8 nucleotides match TRBD1. Unmatched junction bases numbered 13, after V lost 5 bases and J lost 6 bases. The CDR3 spans 16 residues. Germline CDR1 SGHTA, CDR2 FQGNSA. CDR3 protein: CASSKYGTGRGDTQYF. As DNA, the CDR3 is TGTGCCAGCAGCAAATATGGGACAGGCCGGGGGGATACGCAGTATTTT.

The chain joins TRBV7-7 to TRBJ2-1; TRBD2 agrees at 10 bases. The V segment lost 5 bases and the J segment 6 bases; nucleotides outside the gene matches: 10. This CDR3 region has 16 residues. Looked up from germline, CDR1 is SSHAT and CDR2 is FNYEAQ (reference sequence). DNA of the CDR3: TGTGCCAGCAGCCCCGGACTAGCGGCTTCAATCAATGAGCAGTTCTTC. This encodes CASSPGLAASINEQFF.